This is a list of T cell receptor beta chains from one sample in a study of blood T cell repertoires in COVID-19. Assay used: immunoSEQ multiplex PCR; TCRdb lists only in-frame clones, some missing. Among approximately 70,000 clones listed, approximately 93% were seen once. The sequencing sample was made of peripheral blood. All receptors derive from a man aged 45-60 years with COVID-19, enrolled during active disease. CDR3s include the opening cysteine and the closing phenylalanine or tryptophan. Fields, in order: D gene, clone size, V gene, J gene, CDR3 DNA, CDR3 protein. A D gene is named only where the DNA matches it firmly. Where a row states a size, it is once, few, many or the class of an expanded clone; other rows omit it.

d_gene: TRBD2
abundance: NA
v_gene: TRBV5-1
j_gene: TRBJ2-2
CDR3nt: TGCGCCAGCAGCCTACAACCGGGACTAGCGGGAGAACGAACCGGGGAGCTGTTTTTT
CDR3aa: CASSLQPGLAGERTGELFF

d_gene: TRBD1
abundance: once
v_gene: TRBV5-1
j_gene: TRBJ1-1
CDR3nt: TGCGCCAGCAGCTCGCAGACAGGGCAGAACACTGAAGCTTTCTTT
CDR3aa: CASSSQTGQNTEAFF

d_gene: TRBD1
abundance: once
v_gene: TRBV2
j_gene: TRBJ2-7
CDR3nt: TGTGCCAGCGGGCAGGGGGCAGGCGAGCAGTACTTC
CDR3aa: CASGQGAGEQYF

d_gene: NA
abundance: NA
v_gene: TRBV7-9
j_gene: TRBJ1-1
CDR3nt: TGTGCCAGCAGCTTTGCCGGGAAGAACACTGAAGCTTTCTTT
CDR3aa: CASSFAGKNTEAFF

d_gene: NA
abundance: NA
v_gene: TRBV27
j_gene: TRBJ2-3
CDR3nt: TGTGCCAGCAGGCTACTAGAAGGCACGCAGTATTTT
CDR3aa: CASRLLEGTQYF

d_gene: NA
abundance: NA
v_gene: TRBV7-9
j_gene: TRBJ2-2
CDR3nt: TGTGCCAGCAGCTCCCGAACCGACTCCAACACCGGGGAGCTGTTTTTT
CDR3aa: CASSSRTDSNTGELFF

d_gene: NA
abundance: NA
v_gene: TRBV5-4
j_gene: TRBJ1-1
CDR3nt: TGTGCCAGCAGCGGACTCATGGGAACTGAAGCTTTCTTT
CDR3aa: CASSGLMGTEAFF

d_gene: NA
abundance: NA
v_gene: TRBV4-1
j_gene: TRBJ2-5
CDR3nt: TGCGCCAGCAGCCTACAGGGAGAAGAGACCCAGTACTTC
CDR3aa: CASSLQGEETQYF

d_gene: NA
abundance: NA
v_gene: TRBV7-9
j_gene: TRBJ1-3
CDR3nt: TGTGCCAGCAGCTTAGTAGGGGATTCTGGAAACACCATATATTTT
CDR3aa: CASSLVGDSGNTIYF

d_gene: NA
abundance: NA
v_gene: TRBV27
j_gene: TRBJ1-5
CDR3nt: TGTGCCAGCAGTCCCCAGGGAGGGCAGCCCCAGCATTTT
CDR3aa: CASSPQGGQPQHF

d_gene: TRBD1
abundance: NA
v_gene: TRBV11-1
j_gene: TRBJ1-1
CDR3nt: TGTGCCAGCAGCCTCGGGGACAGGCTCTCGTACACTGAAGCTTTCTTT
CDR3aa: CASSLGDRLSYTEAFF

d_gene: TRBD2
abundance: NA
v_gene: TRBV30
j_gene: TRBJ2-3
CDR3nt: TGTGCCTGGAGTGCTCCAGGCGCAAGGACTAGGGGCCACACAGATACGCAGTATTTT
CDR3aa: CAWSAPGARTRGHTDTQYF

d_gene: NA
abundance: NA
v_gene: TRBV30
j_gene: TRBJ2-1
CDR3nt: TGTGCCAGCTCTAGCTACAATGAGCAGTTCTTC
CDR3aa: CASSSYNEQFF

d_gene: NA
abundance: NA
v_gene: TRBV19
j_gene: TRBJ1-2
CDR3nt: TGTGCCAGTAGTATGAGGACTCAACTCTATGGCTACACCTTC
CDR3aa: CASSMRTQLYGYTF

d_gene: TRBD1
abundance: NA
v_gene: TRBV24-1
j_gene: TRBJ2-3
CDR3nt: TGTGCCACCAGTGATCCGGGTCGGACAGGGCTGAGCACAGATACGCAGTATTTT
CDR3aa: CATSDPGRTGLSTDTQYF

d_gene: TRBD1
abundance: NA
v_gene: TRBV14
j_gene: TRBJ2-2
CDR3nt: TGTGCCAGCAGCCAAGATAAGGGGGGACAGGGGGCGACCCGGACCGGGGAGCTGTTTTTT
CDR3aa: CASSQDKGGQGATRTGELFF

d_gene: NA
abundance: NA
v_gene: TRBV18
j_gene: TRBJ1-4
CDR3nt: TGTGCCAGCTCAGCTAGACAGGTCGAGAATGAAAAACTGTTTTTT
CDR3aa: CASSARQVENEKLFF

d_gene: NA
abundance: NA
v_gene: TRBV15
j_gene: TRBJ2-1
CDR3nt: TGTGCCACCAGCAGAGATCTTGCGGCCTCGCAGTTCTTC
CDR3aa: CATSRDLAASQFF

d_gene: TRBD2
abundance: once
v_gene: TRBV7-9
j_gene: TRBJ2-2
CDR3nt: TGTGCCAGCAGCTTTGGACTAGCGGGGAACACCGGGGAGCTGTTTTTT
CDR3aa: CASSFGLAGNTGELFF

d_gene: TRBD1
abundance: NA
v_gene: TRBV25-1
j_gene: TRBJ2-1
CDR3nt: TGTGCCAGCAGTGCGACAGGGGGGGGATCCTACAATGAGCAGTTCTTC
CDR3aa: CASSATGGGSYNEQFF

d_gene: TRBD2
abundance: NA
v_gene: TRBV5-5
j_gene: TRBJ2-3
CDR3nt: TGTGCCAGCAGCTCAAATAGCGGGAGCACAGATACGCAGTATTTT
CDR3aa: CASSSNSGSTDTQYF

d_gene: TRBD2
abundance: NA
v_gene: TRBV3-1/TRBV3-2
j_gene: TRBJ2-5
CDR3nt: TGTGCCAGCAGCCTACTGGGGGGGATACGCCAAGAGACCCAGTACTTC
CDR3aa: CASSLLGGIRQETQYF

d_gene: TRBD1
abundance: NA
v_gene: TRBV5-1
j_gene: TRBJ1-4
CDR3nt: TGCGCCAGCAGTTTTACAGGGGGCCGGGAGGAAAAACTGTTTTTT
CDR3aa: CASSFTGGREEKLFF

d_gene: NA
abundance: NA
v_gene: TRBV2
j_gene: TRBJ2-3
CDR3nt: TGTGCCAGCGGTGCCCCAGGCACAGATACGCAGTATTTT
CDR3aa: CASGAPGTDTQYF

d_gene: NA
abundance: NA
v_gene: TRBV30
j_gene: TRBJ2-2
CDR3nt: TGTGCCTGGACCAGAGGCACCGGGGAGCTGTTTTTT
CDR3aa: CAWTRGTGELFF

d_gene: NA
abundance: NA
v_gene: TRBV7-2
j_gene: TRBJ2-3
CDR3nt: TGTGCCAGCAGCTTAGACCGAGGGCAGTATTTT
CDR3aa: CASSLDRGQYF

d_gene: NA
abundance: NA
v_gene: TRBV21-1
j_gene: TRBJ2-2
CDR3nt: TGTGCCAGCAGCAAAGGAGATAACACCGGGGAGCTGTTTTTT
CDR3aa: CASSKGDNTGELFF

d_gene: NA
abundance: NA
v_gene: TRBV5-1
j_gene: TRBJ2-1
CDR3nt: TGCGCCAGCAGCTTGGCCGCAGTCTACAATGAGCAGTTCTTC
CDR3aa: CASSLAAVYNEQFF

d_gene: NA
abundance: NA
v_gene: TRBV28
j_gene: TRBJ2-7
CDR3nt: TGTGCCAGCAGCCCACAGGGTTTCGTATACGAGCAGTACTTC
CDR3aa: CASSPQGFVYEQYF

d_gene: TRBD1
abundance: NA
v_gene: TRBV19
j_gene: TRBJ1-5
CDR3nt: TGTGCCAGTACCTCACAGGGGGATCAGCCCCAGCATTTT
CDR3aa: CASTSQGDQPQHF

d_gene: TRBD1
abundance: NA
v_gene: TRBV18
j_gene: TRBJ1-1
CDR3nt: TGTGCCAGCTCACCCACCGGGACAGTGAACACTGAAGCTTTCTTT
CDR3aa: CASSPTGTVNTEAFF

d_gene: TRBD2
abundance: once
v_gene: TRBV9
j_gene: TRBJ2-1
CDR3nt: TGTGCCAGCAGCGGAAGCGGGAGGGGGTTGAATGAGCAGTTCTTC
CDR3aa: CASSGSGRGLNEQFF

d_gene: NA
abundance: NA
v_gene: TRBV10-3
j_gene: TRBJ1-2
CDR3nt: TGTGCCATCAGTGAGTCTTGGGGGGGCCCCAGAACTAACTATGGCTACACCTTC
CDR3aa: CAISESWGGPRTNYGYTF

d_gene: TRBD2
abundance: NA
v_gene: TRBV27
j_gene: TRBJ2-1
CDR3nt: TGTGCCAGCAGTTTGGAGGGGCGGGAGGCCAATGAGCAGTTCTTC
CDR3aa: CASSLEGREANEQFF

d_gene: TRBD2
abundance: NA
v_gene: TRBV28
j_gene: TRBJ2-3
CDR3nt: TGTGCCAGCAGCCGCCTAGCGGGAACTAGCACAGATACGCAGTATTTT
CDR3aa: CASSRLAGTSTDTQYF

d_gene: TRBD1
abundance: NA
v_gene: TRBV3-1/TRBV3-2
j_gene: TRBJ1-2
CDR3nt: TGTGCCAGCAGCCAAGGACAGGGATCCTATGGCTACACCTTC
CDR3aa: CASSQGQGSYGYTF

d_gene: TRBD1
abundance: NA
v_gene: TRBV5-1
j_gene: TRBJ1-2
CDR3nt: TGCGCCAGCAGCCAGGGGGACAGGGTAGTAACCTATGGCTACACCTTC
CDR3aa: CASSQGDRVVTYGYTF

d_gene: NA
abundance: once
v_gene: TRBV12-2
j_gene: TRBJ1-4
CDR3nt: TGTGCAAGTCGCCCAGTGGACAGGGGGGGAGAAAAACTGTTTTTT
CDR3aa: CASRPVDRGGEKLFF

d_gene: TRBD1
abundance: NA
v_gene: TRBV2
j_gene: TRBJ1-4
CDR3nt: TGTGCCAGCAGGGGTGGACAGGGGGCGGGTGAAAAACTGTTTTTT
CDR3aa: CASRGGQGAGEKLFF

d_gene: TRBD2
abundance: NA
v_gene: TRBV5-4
j_gene: TRBJ2-1
CDR3nt: TGTGCCAGCAGCTTGTCTGGGAGGGAGGGGCAGTTCTTC
CDR3aa: CASSLSGREGQFF

d_gene: NA
abundance: NA
v_gene: TRBV6-2/TRBV6-3
j_gene: TRBJ2-6
CDR3nt: TGTGCCAGCAGTCCCTCGGAGGGGGCCAACGTCCTGACTTTC
CDR3aa: CASSPSEGANVLTF

d_gene: NA
abundance: NA
v_gene: TRBV21-1
j_gene: TRBJ2-1
CDR3nt: TGTGCCAGCAGCAAAGCGAGGGTTGATGAGCAGTTCTTC
CDR3aa: CASSKARVDEQFF

d_gene: NA
abundance: NA
v_gene: TRBV19
j_gene: TRBJ2-7
CDR3nt: TGTGCCAGTAGTATACAGGGAGGACCTTACGAGCAGTACTTC
CDR3aa: CASSIQGGPYEQYF

d_gene: NA
abundance: NA
v_gene: TRBV10-2
j_gene: TRBJ2-2
CDR3nt: TGCGCCAGCAACCGGAACGGAGCGAACACCGGGGAGCTGTTTTTT
CDR3aa: CASNRNGANTGELFF

d_gene: TRBD1
abundance: NA
v_gene: TRBV6-4
j_gene: TRBJ1-2
CDR3nt: TGTGCCAGCAGACAACGGACAGGGTCGTTCGATGGCTACACCTTC
CDR3aa: CASRQRTGSFDGYTF

d_gene: NA
abundance: NA
v_gene: TRBV10-3
j_gene: TRBJ2-1
CDR3nt: TGTGCCATCAGTGGAACCGGGACTTACTACAATGAGCAGTTCTTC
CDR3aa: CAISGTGTYYNEQFF

d_gene: TRBD1
abundance: NA
v_gene: TRBV11-3
j_gene: TRBJ2-1
CDR3nt: TGTGCCAGCAGCTTAGCAGGGACAGGGTTATACAATGAGCAGTTCTTC
CDR3aa: CASSLAGTGLYNEQFF

d_gene: NA
abundance: NA
v_gene: TRBV7-8
j_gene: TRBJ1-6
CDR3nt: TGTGCCAGCGGCCCACTAGGCCAACAGTCACCCCTCCACTTT
CDR3aa: CASGPLGQQSPLHF

d_gene: NA
abundance: NA
v_gene: TRBV7-9
j_gene: TRBJ1-1
CDR3nt: TGTGCCAGCAGCCCTACAGGGAGTCTGAACACTGAAGCTTTCTTT
CDR3aa: CASSPTGSLNTEAFF

d_gene: NA
abundance: NA
v_gene: TRBV6-5
j_gene: TRBJ1-1
CDR3nt: TGTGCCAGCACCCAACAGGTGAACACTGAAGCTTTCTTT
CDR3aa: CASTQQVNTEAFF

d_gene: NA
abundance: NA
v_gene: TRBV5-6
j_gene: TRBJ2-6
CDR3nt: TGTGCCAGCACCGAAAGAGGTTCTGGGGCCAACGTCCTGACTTTC
CDR3aa: CASTERGSGANVLTF

d_gene: NA
abundance: NA
v_gene: TRBV7-2
j_gene: TRBJ2-7
CDR3nt: TGTGCCAGCAGCTCGCTGACAGGTGTTCTCTACGAGCAGTACTTC
CDR3aa: CASSSLTGVLYEQYF

d_gene: TRBD1
abundance: once
v_gene: TRBV11-2
j_gene: TRBJ1-1
CDR3nt: TGTGCCAGCAGCTTAGAAACCGGGACAGGGGGGACTGAAGCTTTCTTT
CDR3aa: CASSLETGTGGTEAFF

d_gene: NA
abundance: NA
v_gene: TRBV9
j_gene: TRBJ1-5
CDR3nt: TGTGCCAGCAGCGCACCACAGCTCGACAGACGCAATCAGCCCCAGCATTTT
CDR3aa: CASSAPQLDRRNQPQHF

d_gene: NA
abundance: NA
v_gene: TRBV11-2
j_gene: TRBJ1-1
CDR3nt: TGTGCCAGCAGCGAATCAGGGCTGTCTGAAGCTTTCTTT
CDR3aa: CASSESGLSEAFF

d_gene: TRBD1
abundance: NA
v_gene: TRBV20-1
j_gene: TRBJ2-3
CDR3nt: TGCAGTGCTAGTCCACAGGGGGCGTGGGATACGCAGTATTTT
CDR3aa: CSASPQGAWDTQYF

d_gene: NA
abundance: NA
v_gene: TRBV15
j_gene: TRBJ2-5
CDR3nt: TGTGCCACCAGCAGAGATATACTAGTTTCGGAGACCCAGTACTTC
CDR3aa: CATSRDILVSETQYF